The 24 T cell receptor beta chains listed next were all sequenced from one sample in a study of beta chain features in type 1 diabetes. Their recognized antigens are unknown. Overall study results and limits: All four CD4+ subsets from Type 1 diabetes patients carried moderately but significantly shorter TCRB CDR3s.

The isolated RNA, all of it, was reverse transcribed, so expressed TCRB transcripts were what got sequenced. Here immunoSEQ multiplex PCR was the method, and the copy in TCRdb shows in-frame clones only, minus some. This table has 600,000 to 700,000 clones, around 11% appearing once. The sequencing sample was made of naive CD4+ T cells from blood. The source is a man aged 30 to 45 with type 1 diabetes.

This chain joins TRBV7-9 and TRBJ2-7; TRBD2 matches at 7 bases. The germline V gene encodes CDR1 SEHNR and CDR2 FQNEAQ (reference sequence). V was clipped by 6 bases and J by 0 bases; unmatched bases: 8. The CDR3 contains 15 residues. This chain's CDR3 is CASRFGTTNSYEQYF. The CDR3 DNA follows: TGTGCCAGCAGGTTCGGGACTACGAACTCCTACGAGCAGTACTTC.

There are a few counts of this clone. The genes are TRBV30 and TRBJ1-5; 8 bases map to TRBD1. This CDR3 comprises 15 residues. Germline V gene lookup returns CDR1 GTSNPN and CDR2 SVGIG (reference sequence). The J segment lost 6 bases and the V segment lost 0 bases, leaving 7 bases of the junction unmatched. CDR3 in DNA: TGTGCCTGGAGTGTACTTCAGGGGGCTGGTCAGCCCCAGCATTTT. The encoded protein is CAWSVLQGAGQPQHF. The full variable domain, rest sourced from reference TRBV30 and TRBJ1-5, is SQTIHQWPATLVQPVGSPLSLECTVEGTSNPNLYWYRQAAGRGLQLLFYSVGIGQISSEVPQNLSASRPQDRQFILSSKKLLLSDSGFYLCAWSVLQGAGQPQHFGDGTRLSIL.

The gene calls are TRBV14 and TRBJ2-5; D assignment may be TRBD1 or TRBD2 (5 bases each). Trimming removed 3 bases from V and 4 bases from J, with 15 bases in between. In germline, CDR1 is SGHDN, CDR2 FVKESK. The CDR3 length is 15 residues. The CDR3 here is CASSHLTGAGETQYF. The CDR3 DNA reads TGTGCCAGCAGCCATTTAACTGGGGCGGGAGAGACCCAGTACTTC.

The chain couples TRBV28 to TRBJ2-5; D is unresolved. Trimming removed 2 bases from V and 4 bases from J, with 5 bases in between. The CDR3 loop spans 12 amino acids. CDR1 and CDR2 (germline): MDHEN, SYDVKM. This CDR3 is CASSLARETQYF. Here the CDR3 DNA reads TGTGCCAGCAGTTTAGCTCGAGAGACCCAGTACTTC.

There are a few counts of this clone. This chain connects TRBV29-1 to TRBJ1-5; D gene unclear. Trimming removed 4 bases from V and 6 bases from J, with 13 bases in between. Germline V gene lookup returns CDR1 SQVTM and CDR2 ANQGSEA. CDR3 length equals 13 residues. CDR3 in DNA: TGCAGCGTTGTTCAAGGTGAGGGTCAGCCCCAGCATTTT. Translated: CSVVQGEGQPQHF.

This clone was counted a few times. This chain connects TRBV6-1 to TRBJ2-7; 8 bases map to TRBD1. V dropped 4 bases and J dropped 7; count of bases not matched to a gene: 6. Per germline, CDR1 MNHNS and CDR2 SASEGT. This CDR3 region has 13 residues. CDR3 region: CASSVLRDREQYF. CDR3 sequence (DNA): TGTGCCAGCAGTGTCCTCCGGGACAGGGAGCAGTACTTC.

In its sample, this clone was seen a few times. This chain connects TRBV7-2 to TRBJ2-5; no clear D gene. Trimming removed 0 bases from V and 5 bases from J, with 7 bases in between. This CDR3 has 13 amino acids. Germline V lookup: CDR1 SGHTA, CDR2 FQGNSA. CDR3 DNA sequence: TGTGCCAGCAGCTTAGCTACAGAGGAGACCCAGTACTTC. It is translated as CASSLATEETQYF.

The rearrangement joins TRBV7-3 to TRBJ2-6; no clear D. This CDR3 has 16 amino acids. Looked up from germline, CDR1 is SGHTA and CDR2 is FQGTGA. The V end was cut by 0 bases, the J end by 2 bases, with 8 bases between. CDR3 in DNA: TGTGCCAGCAGCTTAACGATGGGTCCTGGGGCCAACGTCCTGACTTTC. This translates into CASSLTMGPGANVLTF.

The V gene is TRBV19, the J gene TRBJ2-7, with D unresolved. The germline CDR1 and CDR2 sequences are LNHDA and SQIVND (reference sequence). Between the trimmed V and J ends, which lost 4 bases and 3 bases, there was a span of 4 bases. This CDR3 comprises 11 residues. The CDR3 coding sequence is TGTGCCAGTAGTAACGGCTACGAGCAGTACTTC. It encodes CASSNGYEQYF.

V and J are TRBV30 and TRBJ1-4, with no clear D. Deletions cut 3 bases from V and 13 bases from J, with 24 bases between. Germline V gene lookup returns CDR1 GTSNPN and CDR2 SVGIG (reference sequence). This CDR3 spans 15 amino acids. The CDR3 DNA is TGTGCCTGGAGCCCCGGACCCCTATTCGTGGATGGACTGTTTTTT. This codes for CAWSPGPLFVDGLFF.

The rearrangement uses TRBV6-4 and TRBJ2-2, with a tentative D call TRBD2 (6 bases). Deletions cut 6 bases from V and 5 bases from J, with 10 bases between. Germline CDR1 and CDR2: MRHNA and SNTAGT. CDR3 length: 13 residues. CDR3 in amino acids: CASSPGRTGELFF. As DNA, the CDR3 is TGTGCCAGCAGCCCAGGGAGGACCGGGGAGCTGTTTTTT.

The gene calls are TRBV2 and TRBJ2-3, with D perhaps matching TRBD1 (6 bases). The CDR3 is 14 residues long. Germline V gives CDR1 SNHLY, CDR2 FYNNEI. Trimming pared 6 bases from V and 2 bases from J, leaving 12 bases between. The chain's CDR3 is CASRDRENTDTQYF. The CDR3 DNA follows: TGTGCCAGCAGGGACAGAGAAAACACAGATACGCAGTATTTT.

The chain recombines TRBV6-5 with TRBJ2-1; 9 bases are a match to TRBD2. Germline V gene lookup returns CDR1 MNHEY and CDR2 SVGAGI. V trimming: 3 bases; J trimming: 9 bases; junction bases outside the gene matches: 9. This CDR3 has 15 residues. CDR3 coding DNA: TGTGCCAGCAGTTATGCGACTAGCGGACCGGGTGAGCAGTTCTTC. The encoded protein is CASSYATSGPGEQFF.

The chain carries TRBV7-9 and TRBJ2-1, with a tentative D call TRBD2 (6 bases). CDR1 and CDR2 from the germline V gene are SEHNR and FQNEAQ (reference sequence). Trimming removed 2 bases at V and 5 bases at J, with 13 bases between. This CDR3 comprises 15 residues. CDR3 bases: TGTGCCAGCAGCTTAAGGGACGGAGGGGACAATGAGCAGTTCTTC. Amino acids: CASSLRDGGDNEQFF. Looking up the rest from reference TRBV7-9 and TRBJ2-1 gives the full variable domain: DTGVSQNPRHKITKRGQNVTFRCDPISEHNRLYWYRQTLGQGPEFLTYFQNEAQLEKSRLLSDRFSAERPKGSFSTLEIQRTEQGDSAMYLCASSLRDGGDNEQFFGPGTRLTVL.

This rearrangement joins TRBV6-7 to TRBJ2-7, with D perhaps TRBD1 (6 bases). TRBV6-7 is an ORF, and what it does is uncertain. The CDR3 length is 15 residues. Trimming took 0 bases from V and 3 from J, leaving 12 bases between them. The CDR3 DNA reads TGTGCCAGCAGTTACTCGATAAGGGACATCTACGAGCAGTACTTC. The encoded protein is CASSYSIRDIYEQYF.

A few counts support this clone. The CDR3 loop reads CASSPGGGKDEQYF. The CDR3 DNA follows: TGTGCCAGCAGCCCGGGCGGGGGAAAGGACGAGCAGTACTTC. The chain couples TRBV5-4 to TRBJ2-7, with 7 bases fitting TRBD2. Germline lookup yields CDR1 SGHNT and CDR2 YYREEE (reference sequence). Trimming at V came to 4 bases and at J to 5 bases, leaving 9 bases not matched to a gene. The CDR3 is made up of 14 amino acids. Combining the CDR3 with reference TRBV5-4 and TRBJ2-7 gives the whole variable domain ETGVTQSPTHLIKTRGQQVTLRCSSQSGHNTVSWYQQALGQGPQFIFQYYREEENGRGNFPPRFSGLQFPNYSSELNVNALELDDSALYLCASSPGGGKDEQYFGPGTRLTVT.

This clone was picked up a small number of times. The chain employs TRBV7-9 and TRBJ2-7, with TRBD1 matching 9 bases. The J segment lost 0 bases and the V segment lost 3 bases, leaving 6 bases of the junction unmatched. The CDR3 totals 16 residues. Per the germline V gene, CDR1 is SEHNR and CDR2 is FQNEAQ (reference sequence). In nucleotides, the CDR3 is TGTGCCAGCAGCTTTGGGACAGGGTTTGACTCCTACGAGCAGTACTTC. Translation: CASSFGTGFDSYEQYF.

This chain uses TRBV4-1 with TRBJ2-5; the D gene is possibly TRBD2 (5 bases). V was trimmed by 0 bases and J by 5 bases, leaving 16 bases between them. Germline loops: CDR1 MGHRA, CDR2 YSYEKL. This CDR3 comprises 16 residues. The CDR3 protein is CASSQDRSFGGETQYF. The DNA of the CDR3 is TGCGCCAGCAGCCAAGATAGGTCCTTCGGCGGGGAGACCCAGTACTTC.

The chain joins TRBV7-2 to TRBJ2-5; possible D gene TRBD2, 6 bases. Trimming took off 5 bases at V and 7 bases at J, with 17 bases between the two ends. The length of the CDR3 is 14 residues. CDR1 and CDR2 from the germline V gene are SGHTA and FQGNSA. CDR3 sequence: CASSAGTVAGTQYF. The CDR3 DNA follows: TGTGCCAGCAGCGCTGGGACTGTGGCTGGGACCCAGTACTTC.

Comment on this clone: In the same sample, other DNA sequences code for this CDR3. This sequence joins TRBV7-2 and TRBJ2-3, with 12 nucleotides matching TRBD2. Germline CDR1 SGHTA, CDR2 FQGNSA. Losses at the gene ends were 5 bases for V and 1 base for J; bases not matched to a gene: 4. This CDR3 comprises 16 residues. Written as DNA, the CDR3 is TGTGCCAGCAGCACCAGACTAGCGGGGGGCACAGATACGCAGTATTTT. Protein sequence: CASSTRLAGGTDTQYF.

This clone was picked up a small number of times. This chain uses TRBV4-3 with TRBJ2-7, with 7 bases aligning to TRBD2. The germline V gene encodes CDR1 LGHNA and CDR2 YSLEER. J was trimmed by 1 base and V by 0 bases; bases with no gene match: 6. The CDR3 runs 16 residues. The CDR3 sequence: CASSQEASGRSYEQYF. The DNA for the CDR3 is TGCGCCAGCAGCCAAGAGGCTAGCGGCAGGTCCTACGAGCAGTACTTC.

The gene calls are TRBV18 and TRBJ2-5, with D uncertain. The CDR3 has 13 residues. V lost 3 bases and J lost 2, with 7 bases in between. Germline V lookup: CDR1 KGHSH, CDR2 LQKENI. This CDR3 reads CASSPSHQETQYF. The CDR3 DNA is TGTGCCAGCTCACCCAGCCATCAAGAGACCCAGTACTTC.

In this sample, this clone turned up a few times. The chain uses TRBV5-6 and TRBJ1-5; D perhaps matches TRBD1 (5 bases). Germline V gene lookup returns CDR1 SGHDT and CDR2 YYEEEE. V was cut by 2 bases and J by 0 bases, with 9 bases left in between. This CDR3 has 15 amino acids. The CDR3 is CASSLWGDSNQPQHF. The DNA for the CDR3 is TGTGCCAGCAGCTTATGGGGCGATAGCAATCAGCCCCAGCATTTT.

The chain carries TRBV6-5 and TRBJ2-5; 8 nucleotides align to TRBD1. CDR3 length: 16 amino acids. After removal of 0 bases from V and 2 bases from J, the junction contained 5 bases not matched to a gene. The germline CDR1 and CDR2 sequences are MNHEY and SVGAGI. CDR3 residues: CASSYSWTGFQETQYF. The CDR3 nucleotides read TGTGCCAGCAGTTACTCGTGGACAGGGTTTCAAGAGACCCAGTACTTC.